This T cell receptor beta chain was sequenced for a study of regulatory T cells in long-lasting Graves disease. General study results and limits: Newly diagnosed patients shared approximately 1,000 public clonotypes; persistent patients shared 2,500 to 3,000.

In building TCR beta libraries, iRepertoire HTBI primers were used together with Arm-PCR of CDR3 regions. TCRdb re-called the multiplex PCR reads with MiXCR, one entry per CDR3 protein. The table includes roughly 530,000 distinct CDR3 sequences, 16% detected once. As for this clonotype: Antigen unknown.

Time point noted: newly diagnosed GD, antithyroid drugs for less than 3 months. RNA from PBMCs was the source of the TCR library. The guidelines of the American Thyroid Association were the basis for diagnosing Graves' disease. Germline V CDR1 and CDR2: MGHRA, YSYEKL. The CDR3 has 16 amino acids. J was trimmed by 3 bases and V by 2 bases; bases with no gene match: 9. The same data also went into a second study, on T cells in Graves' hyperthyroidism and ophthalmopathy. As that study records: Exclusion followed for patients with uncontrolled infection, other autoimmune disease, pregnancy or lactation.

The chain uses TRBV4-1 and TRBJ1-1; TRBD1 agrees at 7 bases. The source was peripheral blood mononuclear cells (PBMCs), collected at new diagnosis, from a patient treated with antithyroid drugs. This sequence was found in a woman aged 35 to 59 with Graves disease. The CDR3 DNA reads as TGCGCCAGCAGCCAATACGCGGCAGGGGGGGACACTGAAGCTTTCTTT. Protein product: CASSQYAAGGDTEAFF.